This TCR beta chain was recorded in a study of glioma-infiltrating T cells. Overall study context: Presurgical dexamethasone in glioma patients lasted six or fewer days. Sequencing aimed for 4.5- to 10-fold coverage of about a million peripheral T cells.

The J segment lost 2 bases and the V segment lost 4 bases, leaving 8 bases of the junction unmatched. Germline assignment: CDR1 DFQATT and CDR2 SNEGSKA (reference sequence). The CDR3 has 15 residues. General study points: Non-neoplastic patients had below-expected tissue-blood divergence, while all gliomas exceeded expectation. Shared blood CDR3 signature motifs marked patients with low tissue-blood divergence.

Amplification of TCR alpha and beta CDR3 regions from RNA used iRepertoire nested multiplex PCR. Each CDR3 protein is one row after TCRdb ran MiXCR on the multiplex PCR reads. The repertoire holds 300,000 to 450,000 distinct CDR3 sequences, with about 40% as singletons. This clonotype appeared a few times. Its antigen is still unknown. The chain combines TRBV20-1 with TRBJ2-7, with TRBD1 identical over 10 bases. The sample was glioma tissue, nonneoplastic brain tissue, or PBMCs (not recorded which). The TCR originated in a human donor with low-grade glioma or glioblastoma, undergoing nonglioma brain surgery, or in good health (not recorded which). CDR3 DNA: TGCAGTGCTAACGAAGCCGGGACAGGGGCCTACGAGCAGTACTTC. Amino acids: CSANEAGTGAYEQYF.